This T cell receptor (beta chain) came from a study of siplizumab effects on memory and regulatory T cells. In germline, CDR1 is SGHDN, CDR2 FVKESK. There are 15 residues in the CDR3. Trimming cost V 0 bases and J 16 bases; bases outside gene matches: 11. The data were produced by immunoSEQ multiplex PCR, yet TCRdb's version contains in-frame clones alone and is incomplete. The sample includes some 110,000 clones, 85% to 95% seen only once; the top ten take roughly 0.64%. The sequence derives from a human donor in good health. This chain links TRBV14 with TRBJ2-1; 11 bases align to TRBD2. The sample taken for sequencing was Tregs sorted from blood. CDR3 DNA: TGTGCCAGCAGCCAAGATGGGCTAGCGGGGGGACGGCGATTCTTC. Translation: CASSQDGLAGGRRFF. Complete variable domain (other parts from reference TRBV14 and TRBJ2-1): EAGVTQFPSHSVIEKGQTVTLRCDPISGHDNLYWYRRVMGKEIKFLLHFVKESKQDESGMPNNRFLAERTGGTYSTLKVQPAELEDSGVYFCASSQDGLAGGRRFFGPGTRLTVL.